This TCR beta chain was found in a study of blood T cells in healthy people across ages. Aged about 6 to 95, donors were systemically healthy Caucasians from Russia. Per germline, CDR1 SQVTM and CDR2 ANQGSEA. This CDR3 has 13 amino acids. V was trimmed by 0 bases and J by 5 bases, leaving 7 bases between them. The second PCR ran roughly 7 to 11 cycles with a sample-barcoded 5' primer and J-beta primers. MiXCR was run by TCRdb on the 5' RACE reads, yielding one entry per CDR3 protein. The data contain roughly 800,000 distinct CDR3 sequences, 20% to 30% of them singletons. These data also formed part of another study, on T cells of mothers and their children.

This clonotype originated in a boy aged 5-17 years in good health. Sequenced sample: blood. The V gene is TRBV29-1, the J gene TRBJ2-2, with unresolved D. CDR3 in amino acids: CSVEDPWTGELFF. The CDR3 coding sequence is TGCAGCGTTGAAGACCCCTGGACCGGGGAGCTGTTTTTT.